This TCR beta chain comes out of a study of vaccination effects on CD4 cells after COVID-19 (dated by TCRdb to between 2022 and 2023). For context, the study as a whole: Across the study, the median time from the second dose to post-vaccine sampling was 72 days (range 14 to 241). SARS-CoV-2 spike-specific CD4+ TCR repertoires were compared before and after mRNA vaccination in COVID-19 convalescent patients and in infection-naive vaccine recipients. A total of approximately 9 COVID-19 convalescent patients and a few SARS-CoV-2-naive healthy vaccine recipients were included in the full study. In the study, cultures from other donors were sequenced using the Oncomine TCR Beta short-read assay on an Illumina iSeq 100. Study-level results and caveats: Among healthy vaccine recipients, nearly all vaccine-induced clones were SARS-CoV-2 mono-reactive, and only 1 of 255 was cross-reactive with common cold coronaviruses. At late post-vaccination timepoints, both infection-induced and vaccine-induced clones showed marked clonal contraction, consistent with waning T cell responses. Only a small number of convalescent patients were included, and no early post-infection timepoints were available, which limited the study.

The protocol used for the library was the immunoSEQ multiplex PCR assay. TCR beta CDR3 sequencing was performed on DNA from the cultured, isolated CD4+ T cells. As for the authors' bioinformatics: Non-productive TCR sequences were removed, reads were trimmed to the CDR3 region, and CDR3s of at least 7 amino acids were retained. The MANAFEST web app was used to identify antigen-specific clonotypes by comparing expansion in peptide wells with expansion in reference cultures. For clones to be considered positive, expansion at FDR<0.05 versus reference and all other wells, an odds ratio above 5, and a frequency above 0.1% in two replicate wells were required. Clonotypes significantly expanded in SARS-CoV-2 spike wells and in at least one common cold coronavirus spike condition were defined as cross-reactive. CDR3 similarity was assessed by Levenshtein distance with the stringdist R package, and unrooted trees were built with ape in R 3.6.1. TCRdb carries this immuneACCESS record with in-frame sequences only. Its versions omit some clonotypes, under half of them owing to an unresolved V gene in the studies checked, with the rest unexplained. For V, J and clone size, that table is used; D and trimming come from the DNA. The sample table contains about 66,000 clones; only one count was recorded for under 80% of them. Around 0.9% of the sample is in the top ten clones.

A remark on this clone: What this receptor recognizes is not known. Base quality data are lacking; no much larger clone is found one base away.

To identify antigen-specific CD4+ T cell clonotypes by their expansion, the ViraFEST assay first stimulated PBMC with viral peptide pools and then applied TCR sequencing. After about 10 days of culture, CD4+ T cells were isolated with the EasySep CD4+ T cell isolation kit. Two doses of either the BNT162b2 or the mRNA-1273 mRNA SARS-CoV-2 vaccine were administered to participants. Negative nucleocapsid antibody results before and after vaccination confirmed that the healthy vaccine recipients had no prior SARS-CoV-2 infection. Each well held two million PBMC cultured in IMDM containing around 5% human AB serum, roughly 9.6 IU/ml IL-2 and gentamicin, along with around 9.4 ug/ml peptides. Half of the culture medium was replaced with fresh IL-2-containing medium on days 3 and 7. Unless noted otherwise, every peptide stimulation condition was cultured in triplicate wells. PBMC were separated from whole blood using Ficoll-Paque Plus gradient centrifugation and were then either cryopreserved at -140C or used fresh. Overlapping peptide pools spanned the spike proteins of SARS-CoV-2 and the common cold coronaviruses HCoV-NL63, HCoV-OC43 and HCoV-229E. The QIAamp micro DNA kit was used to extract genomic DNA from the cultured CD4+ T cells.

From cysteine to phenylalanine, the CDR3 is 14 amino acids long. Only the CDR3 region is kept as DNA, spanning 42 bases read in frame from base 1. Trimming takes 2 bases from V and 0 bases from J, and the germline ends sit 7 bases apart. CDR1 and CDR2 are drawn from the germline V gene (reference sequence): SGHNT, YYREEE. The source was CD4+ T cells from PBMCs cultured with HCoV-OC43 spike peptides, collected after COVID-19 vaccination. The cell subset or site label on this specimen signifies: HCoV-OC43 spike overlapping peptide pool stimulation. Recombination joined TRBV5-4 with TRBJ2-3; the D gene identity is not certain. The clonotype comes from a human donor who received a COVID-19 vaccine. The CDR3 sequence is CASSLGRSTDTQYF. The sequence in DNA is TGTGCCAGCAGCTTAGGACGAAGCACAGATACGCAGTATTTT.